The T cell receptor (beta chain) described here comes from a study of Graves' ophthalmopathy and Graves' hyperthyroidism. Pregnancy or lactation, uncontrolled infections and other autoimmune diseases were grounds for excluding patients. PBMCs were isolated from a 10 ml sample of fresh peripheral blood. At least ten counts were recorded for this clonotype. TCR beta CDR3 amplification used RNA transcripts. The first round was an RT-PCR with HTBI primers, and the second round was a multiplex PCR. TCRdb fed the multiplex PCR reads into MiXCR, producing one record per CDR3 protein. The sample lists hundreds of thousands of distinct CDR3 sequences; 40% were seen once. The sequence was collected from an adult man with Graves' ophthalmopathy. Sequenced material: peripheral blood.

CDR3 nucleotides: TGTGCCAGCAGCTCGATACAGGGGGCTGAAGCTTTCTTT. It yields the protein CASSSIQGAEAFF. The chain couples TRBV7-9 to TRBJ1-1, with 8 positions matching TRBD1. The length of the CDR3 is 13 residues. The V gene's germline CDR1 is SEHNR and CDR2 FQNEAQ (reference sequence). Germline trimming cut 4 bases from V and 6 bases from J; bases unmatched to any gene: 4.